The source of this TCR beta chain is a study of blood T cell repertoires in COVID-19. As handled by the study authors: From reference gene primer amplification, estimates of nucleated cell counts were derived. Data came from immunoSEQ multiplex PCR; TCRdb stores just in-frame clones and leaves some out. V and J calls and clone size follow that table, whereas D and trimming were derived from the DNA. Among approximately 110,000 clones listed, 85% were seen once. The CDR3 loop spans 13 amino acids. The V end lost 6 bases, the J end lost 7 bases, and 13 bases lay between the germline ends. Germline assignment: CDR1 MNHEY and CDR2 SMNVEV (reference sequence).

The sample consisted of peripheral blood. This chain links TRBV27 with TRBJ1-3; no clear D gene. This TCR was recovered from a woman of 80 years or more with COVID-19, enrolled during active disease. Written as DNA, the CDR3 is TGTGCCAGCAGCTGGCGGGTGGGGAACACCATATATTTT. Protein product: CASSWRVGNTIYF.